The clone carrying this T cell receptor beta chain occurred once. In the source study's methods: The assay estimated nucleated cells by amplifying reference gene primers. Produced via immunoSEQ multiplex PCR; TCRdb's table is partial and in-frame only. V and J calls and clone size are given by that table; D and trimming were obtained from the DNA. Of about 120,000 clones listed, approximately 90% were seen once; the top ten hold less than 2%. This sample is drawn from a study of blood T cell repertoires in COVID-19. In the study overall: Samples representing acute and convalescent COVID-19 were sourced from the United States, Italy and Spain.

The germline gives CDR1 LGHNA, CDR2 YSLEER. The germline V and J ends were trimmed by 2 bases and 8 bases, with 3 bases remaining between them. This CDR3 comprises 11 residues. Sequenced sample: peripheral blood. The rearrangement links TRBV4-3 to TRBJ2-2; D not certain. The source is a human donor with active COVID-19. The donor label of this sample is uncertain. The CDR3 DNA sequence: TGCGCCAGCAGCCAACGGGGGGAGCTGTTTTTT. Protein product: CASSQRGELFF.